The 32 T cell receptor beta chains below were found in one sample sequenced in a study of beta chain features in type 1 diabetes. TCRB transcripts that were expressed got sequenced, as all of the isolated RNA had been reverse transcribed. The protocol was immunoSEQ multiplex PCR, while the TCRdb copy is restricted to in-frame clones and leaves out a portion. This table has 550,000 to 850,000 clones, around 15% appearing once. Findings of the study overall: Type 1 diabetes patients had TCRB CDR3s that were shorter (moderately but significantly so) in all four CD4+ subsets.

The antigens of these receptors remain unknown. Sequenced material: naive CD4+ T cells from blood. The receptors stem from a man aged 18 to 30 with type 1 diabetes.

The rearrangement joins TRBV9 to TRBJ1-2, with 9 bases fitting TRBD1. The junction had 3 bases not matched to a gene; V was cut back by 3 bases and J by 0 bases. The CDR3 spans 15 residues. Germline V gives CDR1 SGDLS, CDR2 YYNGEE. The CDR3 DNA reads TGTGCCAGCAGCGGCCGACAGGGGGCTAACTATGGCTACACCTTC. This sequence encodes CASSGRQGANYGYTF.

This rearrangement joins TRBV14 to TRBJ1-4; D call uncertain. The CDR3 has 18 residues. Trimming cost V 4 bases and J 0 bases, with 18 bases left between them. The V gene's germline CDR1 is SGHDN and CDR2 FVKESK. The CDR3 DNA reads TGTGCCAGCAGCCGCCGTCAGGACTCGCTATCAACTAATGAAAAACTGTTTTTT. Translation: CASSRRQDSLSTNEKLFF.

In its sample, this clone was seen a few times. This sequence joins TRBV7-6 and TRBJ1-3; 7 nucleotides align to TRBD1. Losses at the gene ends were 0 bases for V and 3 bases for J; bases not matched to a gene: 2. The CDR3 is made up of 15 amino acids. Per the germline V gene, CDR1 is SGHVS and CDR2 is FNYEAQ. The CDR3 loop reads CASSLAGGGGNTIYF. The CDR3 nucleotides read TGTGCCAGCAGCTTAGCAGGGGGCGGTGGAAACACCATATATTTT.

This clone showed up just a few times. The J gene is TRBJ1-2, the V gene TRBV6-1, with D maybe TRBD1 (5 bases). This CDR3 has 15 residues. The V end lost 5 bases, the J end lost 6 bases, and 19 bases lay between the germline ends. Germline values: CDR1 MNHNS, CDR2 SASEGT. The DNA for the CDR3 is TGTGCCAGCAGTCCTAACAGGCTCGGGTGGAATGGCTACACCTTC. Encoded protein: CASSPNRLGWNGYTF.

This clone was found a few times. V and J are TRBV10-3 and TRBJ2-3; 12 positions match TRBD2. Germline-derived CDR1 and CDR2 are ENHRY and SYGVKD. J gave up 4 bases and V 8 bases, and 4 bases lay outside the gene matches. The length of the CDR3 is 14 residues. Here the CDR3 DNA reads TGTGCCATCCTAGCGGGGGGGCCATCAGATACGCAGTATTTT. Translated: CAILAGGPSDTQYF.

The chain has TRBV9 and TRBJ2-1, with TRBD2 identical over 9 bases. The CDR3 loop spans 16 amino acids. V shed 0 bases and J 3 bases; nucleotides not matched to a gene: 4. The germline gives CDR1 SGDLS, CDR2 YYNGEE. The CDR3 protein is CASSVVGTSHYNEQFF. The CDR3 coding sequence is TGTGCCAGCAGCGTAGTTGGGACTAGCCACTACAATGAGCAGTTCTTC.

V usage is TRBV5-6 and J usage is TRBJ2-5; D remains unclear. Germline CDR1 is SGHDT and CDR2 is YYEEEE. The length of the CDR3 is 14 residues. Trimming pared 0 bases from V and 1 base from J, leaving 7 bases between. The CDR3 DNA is TGTGCCAGCAGCTTGGTATCGATCCAAGAGACCCAGTACTTC. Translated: CASSLVSIQETQYF. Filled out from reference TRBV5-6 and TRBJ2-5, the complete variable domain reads DAGVTQSPTHLIKTRGQQVTLRCSPKSGHDTVSWYQQALGQGPQFIFQYYEEEERQRGNFPDRFSGHQFPNYSSELNVNALLLGDSALYLCASSLVSIQETQYFGPGTRLLVL.

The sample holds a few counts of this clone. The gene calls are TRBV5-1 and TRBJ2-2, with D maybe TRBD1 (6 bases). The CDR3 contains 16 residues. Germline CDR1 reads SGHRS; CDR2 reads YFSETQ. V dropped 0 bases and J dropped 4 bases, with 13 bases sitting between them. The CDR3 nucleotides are TGCGCCAGCAGCTTGGGCTCTCAGGGGACCACCGGGGAGCTGTTTTTT. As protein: CASSLGSQGTTGELFF.

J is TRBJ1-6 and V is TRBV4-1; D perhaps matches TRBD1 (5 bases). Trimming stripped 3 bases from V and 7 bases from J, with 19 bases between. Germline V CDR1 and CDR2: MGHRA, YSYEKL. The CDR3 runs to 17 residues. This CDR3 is CASSHAGTRGENSPLHF. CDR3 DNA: TGCGCCAGCAGCCATGCGGGGACGAGGGGTGAGAATTCACCCCTCCACTTT.

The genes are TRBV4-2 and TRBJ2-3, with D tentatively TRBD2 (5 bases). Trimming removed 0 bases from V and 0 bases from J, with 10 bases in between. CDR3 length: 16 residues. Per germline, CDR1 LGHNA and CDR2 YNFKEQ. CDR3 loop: CASSQDPEVSTDTQYF. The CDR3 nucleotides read TGTGCCAGCAGCCAAGATCCGGAGGTTAGCACAGATACGCAGTATTTT.

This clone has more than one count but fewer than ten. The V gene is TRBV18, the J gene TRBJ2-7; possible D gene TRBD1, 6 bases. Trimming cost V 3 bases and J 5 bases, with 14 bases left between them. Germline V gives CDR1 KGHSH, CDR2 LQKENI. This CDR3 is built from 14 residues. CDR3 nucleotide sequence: TGTGCCAGCTCACCCCGAACAGGGTCCCACGAGCAGTACTTC. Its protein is CASSPRTGSHEQYF.

CDR3 sequence reads: CASSPLDSSYNEQFF. The CDR3 coding sequence is TGTGCCAGCTCACCACTGGATTCCTCCTACAATGAGCAGTTCTTC. The chain couples TRBV18 to TRBJ2-1; D gene unclear. The V end lost 1 base, the J end lost 0 bases, and 7 bases lay between the germline ends. Germline V gives CDR1 KGHSH, CDR2 LQKENI. The CDR3 spans 15 residues. The variable domain in full, with the rest retrieved from reference TRBV18 and TRBJ2-1, is NAGVMQNPRHLVRRRGQEARLRCSPMKGHSHVYWYRQLPEEGLKFMVYLQKENIIDESGMPKERFSAEFPKEGPSILRIQQVVRGDSAAYFCASSPLDSSYNEQFFGPGTRLTVL.

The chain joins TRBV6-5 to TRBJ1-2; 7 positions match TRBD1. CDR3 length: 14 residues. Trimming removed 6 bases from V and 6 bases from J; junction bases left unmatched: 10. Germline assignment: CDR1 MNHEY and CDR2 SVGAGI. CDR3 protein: CASSYADRANGYTF. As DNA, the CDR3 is TGTGCCAGCAGCTACGCTGACAGGGCCAATGGCTACACCTTC.

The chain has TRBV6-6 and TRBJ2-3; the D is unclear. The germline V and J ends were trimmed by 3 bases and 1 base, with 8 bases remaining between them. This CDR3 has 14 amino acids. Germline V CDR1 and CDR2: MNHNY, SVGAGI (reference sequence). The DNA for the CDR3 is TGTGCCAGCAGTTATGGCTCCCGCACAGATACGCAGTATTTT. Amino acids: CASSYGSRTDTQYF.

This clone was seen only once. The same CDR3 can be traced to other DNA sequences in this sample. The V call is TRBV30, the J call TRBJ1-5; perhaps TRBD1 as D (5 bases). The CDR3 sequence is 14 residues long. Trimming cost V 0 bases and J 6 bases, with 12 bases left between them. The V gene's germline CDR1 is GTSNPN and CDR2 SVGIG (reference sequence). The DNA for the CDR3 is TGTGCCTGGAGTGTAGCCGGGGGAGGTCAGCCCCAGCATTTT. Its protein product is CAWSVAGGGQPQHF.

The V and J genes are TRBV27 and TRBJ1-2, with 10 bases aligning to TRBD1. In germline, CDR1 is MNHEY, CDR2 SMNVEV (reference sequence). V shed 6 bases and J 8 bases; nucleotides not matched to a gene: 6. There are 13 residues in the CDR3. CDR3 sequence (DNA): TGTGCCAGCAGACCGACAGGGGGCCGAGGCTACACCTTC. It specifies CASRPTGGRGYTF.

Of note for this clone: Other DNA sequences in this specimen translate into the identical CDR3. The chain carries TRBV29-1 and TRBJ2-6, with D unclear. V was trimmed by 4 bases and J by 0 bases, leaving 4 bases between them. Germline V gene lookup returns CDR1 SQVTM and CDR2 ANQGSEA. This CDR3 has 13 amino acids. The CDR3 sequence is CSVVFSGANVLTF. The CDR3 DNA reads TGCAGCGTTGTCTTCTCTGGGGCCAACGTCCTGACTTTC.

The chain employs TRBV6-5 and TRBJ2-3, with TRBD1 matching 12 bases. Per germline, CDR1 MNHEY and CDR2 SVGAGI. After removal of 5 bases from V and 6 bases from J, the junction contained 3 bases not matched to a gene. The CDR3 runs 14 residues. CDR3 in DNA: TGTGCCAGCAGTCCGGGACAGGGGGCCGATACGCAGTATTTT. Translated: CASSPGQGADTQYF.

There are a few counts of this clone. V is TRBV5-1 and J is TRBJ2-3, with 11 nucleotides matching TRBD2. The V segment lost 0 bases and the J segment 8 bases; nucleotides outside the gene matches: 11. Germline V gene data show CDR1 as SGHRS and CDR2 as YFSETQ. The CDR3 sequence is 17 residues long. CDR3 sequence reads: CASSLGLAGRLPSTQYF. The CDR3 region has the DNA TGCGCCAGCAGCTTGGGACTAGCGGGGCGCCTTCCGAGTACGCAGTATTTT.

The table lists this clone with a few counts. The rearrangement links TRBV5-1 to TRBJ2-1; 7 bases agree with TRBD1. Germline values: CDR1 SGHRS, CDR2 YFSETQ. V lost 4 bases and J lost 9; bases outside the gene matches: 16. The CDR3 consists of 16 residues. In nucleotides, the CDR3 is TGCGCCAGCAGCCTGGTGGCGGACAGGCTGTCAGGTGAGCAGTTCTTC. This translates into CASSLVADRLSGEQFF.

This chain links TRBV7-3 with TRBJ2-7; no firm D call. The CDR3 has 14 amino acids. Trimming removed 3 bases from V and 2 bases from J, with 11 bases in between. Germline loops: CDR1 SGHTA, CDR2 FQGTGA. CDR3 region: CASSLDGQAYEQYF. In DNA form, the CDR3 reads TGTGCCAGCAGCTTGGACGGGCAGGCCTACGAGCAGTACTTC.

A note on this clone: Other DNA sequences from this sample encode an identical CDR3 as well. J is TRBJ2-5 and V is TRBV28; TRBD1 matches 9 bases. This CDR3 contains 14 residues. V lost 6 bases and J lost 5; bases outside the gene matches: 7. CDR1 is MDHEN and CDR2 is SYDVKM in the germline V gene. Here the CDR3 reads CASSSQGARETQYF. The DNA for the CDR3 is TGTGCCAGCAGCTCACAGGGGGCCCGGGAGACCCAGTACTTC.

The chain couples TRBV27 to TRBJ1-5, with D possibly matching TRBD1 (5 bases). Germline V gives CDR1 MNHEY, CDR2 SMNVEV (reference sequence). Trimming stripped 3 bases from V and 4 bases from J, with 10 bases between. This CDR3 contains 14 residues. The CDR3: CASSFSGGNQPQHF. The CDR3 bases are TGTGCCAGCAGTTTTAGTGGGGGAAATCAGCCCCAGCATTTT.

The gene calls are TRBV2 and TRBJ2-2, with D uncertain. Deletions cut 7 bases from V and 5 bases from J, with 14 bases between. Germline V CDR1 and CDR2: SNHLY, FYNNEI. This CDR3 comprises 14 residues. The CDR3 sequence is CASTRGVLTGELFF. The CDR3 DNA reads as TGTGCCAGCACCCGTGGCGTGTTGACCGGGGAGCTGTTTTTT.

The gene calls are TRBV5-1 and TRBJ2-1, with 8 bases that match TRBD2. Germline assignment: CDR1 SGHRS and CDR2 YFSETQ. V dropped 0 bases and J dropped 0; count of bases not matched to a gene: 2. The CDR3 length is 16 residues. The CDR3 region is CASSLAAGGSYNEQFF. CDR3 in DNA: TGCGCCAGCAGCTTGGCGGCGGGGGGCTCCTACAATGAGCAGTTCTTC.

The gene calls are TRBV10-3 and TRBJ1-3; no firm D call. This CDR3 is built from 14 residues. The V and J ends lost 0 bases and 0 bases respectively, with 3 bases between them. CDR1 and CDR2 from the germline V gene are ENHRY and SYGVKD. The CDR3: CAISESSSGNTIYF. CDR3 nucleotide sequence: TGTGCCATCAGTGAGTCGAGCTCTGGAAACACCATATATTTT.

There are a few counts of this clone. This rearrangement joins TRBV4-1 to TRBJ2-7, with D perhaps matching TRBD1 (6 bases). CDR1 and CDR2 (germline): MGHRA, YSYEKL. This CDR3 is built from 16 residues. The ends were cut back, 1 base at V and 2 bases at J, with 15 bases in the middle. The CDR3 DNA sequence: TGCGCCAGCAGCCAAGGACCTTACAGGGAAACCTACGAGCAGTACTTC. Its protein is CASSQGPYRETYEQYF.

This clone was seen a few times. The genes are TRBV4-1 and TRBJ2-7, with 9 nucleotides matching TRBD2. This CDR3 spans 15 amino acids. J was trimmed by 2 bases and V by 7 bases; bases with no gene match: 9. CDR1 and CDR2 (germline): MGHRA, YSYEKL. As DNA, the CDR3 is TGCGCCAGCACCCTAGGGGCGGGGGGGCCCTACGAGCAGTACTTC. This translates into CASTLGAGGPYEQYF.

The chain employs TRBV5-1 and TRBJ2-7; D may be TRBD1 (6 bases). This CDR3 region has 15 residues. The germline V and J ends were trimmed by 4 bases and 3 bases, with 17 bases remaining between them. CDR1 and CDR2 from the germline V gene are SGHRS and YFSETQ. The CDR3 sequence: CASSPSGGFDYEQYF. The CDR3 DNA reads TGCGCCAGCAGCCCCAGTGGGGGCTTCGACTACGAGCAGTACTTC.

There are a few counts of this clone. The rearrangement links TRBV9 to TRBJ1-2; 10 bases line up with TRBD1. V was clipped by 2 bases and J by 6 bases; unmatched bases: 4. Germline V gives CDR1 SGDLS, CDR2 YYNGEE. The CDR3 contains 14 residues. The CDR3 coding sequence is TGTGCCAGCAGCGTGGGACAGGGGTTGCATGGCTACACCTTC. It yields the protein CASSVGQGLHGYTF.

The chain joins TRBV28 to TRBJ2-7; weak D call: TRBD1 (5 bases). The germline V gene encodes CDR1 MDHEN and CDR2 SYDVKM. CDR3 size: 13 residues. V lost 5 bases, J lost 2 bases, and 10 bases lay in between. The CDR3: CASSIDSTYEQYF. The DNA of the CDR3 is TGTGCCAGCAGTATAGACAGTACCTACGAGCAGTACTTC.

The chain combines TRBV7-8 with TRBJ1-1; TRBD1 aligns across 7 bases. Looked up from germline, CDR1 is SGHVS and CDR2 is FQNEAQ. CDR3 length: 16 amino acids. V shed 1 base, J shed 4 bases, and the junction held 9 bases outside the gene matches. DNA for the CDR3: TGTGCCAGCAGCTTAGATGGACAGGTGGGGGGCACTGAAGCTTTCTTT. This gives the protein CASSLDGQVGGTEAFF.